The 6 T cell receptor beta chains below come from one sample, sequenced in a study of control samples from healthy donors and cancer patients. Assay used: immunoSEQ multiplex PCR; TCRdb lists only in-frame clones, some missing. The sample contains about 120,000 clones, 80% to 95% of which appear only once. What was sequenced was blood. Receptor source: a woman aged 18-30 years in good health.

This chain joins TRBV5-4 and TRBJ1-2; a weak D match, TRBD1 (6 bases). V was cut by 5 bases and J by 0 bases, with 17 bases left in between. The CDR3 runs 16 residues. CDR1 and CDR2 (germline): SGHNT, YYREEE (reference sequence). The CDR3 loop is CASSNTLDSTNYGYTF. The CDR3 DNA reads as TGTGCCAGCAGTAATACCCTGGACAGCACTAACTATGGCTACACCTTC.

The chain employs TRBV6-5 and TRBJ1-2; 8 bases match TRBD1. The CDR3 contains 15 residues. CDR1 is MNHEY and CDR2 is SVGAGI in the germline V gene. Unmatched junction bases numbered 10, after V lost 6 bases and J lost 4 bases. CDR3 sequence reads: CASRQNRGDLYGYTF. As DNA, the CDR3 is TGTGCCAGCAGACAAAACAGGGGGGACCTCTATGGCTACACCTTC.

The chain carries TRBV2 and TRBJ2-1; 12 bases line up with TRBD2. The CDR3 has 17 residues. V gave up 2 bases and J gave up 7 bases; unmatched junction bases: 9. Germline-derived CDR1 and CDR2 are SNHLY and FYNNEI. The CDR3 DNA reads as TGTGCCAGCAGTGAAACGATAATAACTAGCGGGGGGAATGAGCAGTTCTTC. Amino acid sequence: CASSETIITSGGNEQFF.

To note about this clone: The junction and the germline gene differ at one end; a read error may be behind it. The chain carries TRBV3-1 (or the pseudogene TRBV3-2) and TRBJ2-5; 7 bases fit TRBD2. The CDR3 is made up of 16 amino acids. Germline V gives CDR1 LGHDT, CDR2 YNNKEL (reference sequence). CDR3 nucleotides: TGTGCCAGCACCCAAGAGGGGCGGGAGCCGCAAGAGACCCAGTACTTC. It specifies CASTQEGREPQETQYF.

This CDR3 is CASFPRQPLGTDTQYF. CDR3 in DNA: TGTGCCAGCTTCCCACGACAACCCCTGGGCACAGATACGCAGTATTTT. The chain carries TRBV28 and TRBJ2-3, with D unresolved. V gave up 8 bases and J gave up 1 base, with 19 bases separating them. The CDR3 runs 16 residues. CDR1 is MDHEN and CDR2 is SYDVKM in the germline V gene. The full variable domain, in which reference TRBV28 and TRBJ2-3 provide the parts outside the CDR3, is DVKVTQSSRYLVKRTGEKVFLECVQDMDHENMFWYRQDPGLGLRLIYFSYDVKMKEKGDIPEGYSVSREKKERFSLILESASTNQTSMYLCASFPRQPLGTDTQYFGPGTRLTVL.

V and J are TRBV7-2 and TRBJ1-2; D may be TRBD1 (5 bases). Germline V gene sequence: CDR1 SGHTA, CDR2 FQGNSA. The CDR3 runs to 15 residues. V was clipped by 2 bases and J by 0 bases, with 10 bases between them. The CDR3: CASSLLDIPNYGYTF. In DNA form, the CDR3 reads TGTGCCAGCAGCTTACTGGACATCCCTAACTATGGCTACACCTTC.